The 17 T cell receptor delta chains below were found in one sample sequenced in a study of gamma-delta chains in newborns, infants, children. TCRdb reprocessed the reads using CATT. The sample includes roughly 7,100 delta-chain clones, roughly 0.62% seen only once; the top ten take around 15%. Sequenced: blood. These receptors were collected from a child who was a newborn, infant or young child, either healthy, febrile or measles-vaccinated (not recorded which).

Turning to this clone: For this DNA, TCRdb reports the protein of a much larger clone, which diverges at residue 4, most likely from a read error; the protein presented here is translated directly from the DNA. The chain is built from TRDV2 and TRDJ3, with 12 bases lining up with TRDD3. V gave up 5 bases and J gave up 0 bases; unmatched junction bases: 13. The CDR3 totals 21 residues. The germline V gene encodes CDR1 GEAIGNYY and CDR2 EKD. The CDR3 region has the DNA TGTGCCTGTGCCGATACTACTGGGGGATACTTACCCTCCTGGGACACCCGACAGATGTTTTTC. Its translation: CACADTTGGYLPSWDTRQMFF.

About this clone: The TCRdb protein comes from a much larger clone and disagrees with this DNA's translation at residue 14, likely due to a read error; the protein given here is derived from the DNA. The V call is TRDV2, the J call TRDJ3; TRDD3 agrees at 7 bases. The CDR3 has 20 amino acids. Germline CDR1 and CDR2: GEAIGNYY and EKD. In nucleotides, the CDR3 is TGTGCCTGTGACACCGGCTGGGGGGCCGCTAGCTCCTGGTACACCCGACAGATGTTTTTC. The encoded protein is CACDTGWGAASSWYTRQMFF.

This chain uses TRDV2 with TRDJ2; 7 nucleotides agree with TRDD3. The length of the CDR3 is 14 residues. The V and J ends lost 2 bases and 6 bases, in that order; junction bases with no gene match: 5. Germline assignment: CDR1 GEAIGNYY and CDR2 EKD. The CDR3 nucleotides read TGTGCCTGTGACAAACTGGGGTATGCAGCACAACTCTTCTTT. Translating gives CACDKLGYAAQLFF.

Notes on this clone: The protein recorded in TCRdb matches a much larger clone and deviates from this DNA's translation at residue 12, suggesting a read error; the protein here is obtained by translating the DNA. The gene calls are TRDV2 and TRDJ3; D possibly corresponds to TRDD3 (6 bases). The CDR3 contains 18 residues. Germline CDR1 is GEAIGNYY and CDR2 is EKD. CDR3 DNA sequence: TGTGCCTGTGACCCCATACGGGGAAGCTCCTGGGGCACCCGACAGATGTTTTTC. Translating it yields CACDPIRGSSWGTRQMFF.

A remark on this clone: The protein TCRdb gives is from a much larger clone and does not agree with this DNA's translation at residue 5, likely a read error; the protein shown here comes from the DNA. The V gene is TRDV2, the J gene TRDJ1, with 13 bases aligning to TRDD3. The V gene's germline CDR1 is GEAIGNYY and CDR2 EKD. Losses at the gene ends were 3 bases for V and 0 bases for J; bases not matched to a gene: 3. The CDR3 is 16 residues long. CDR3 DNA: TGTGCCTGTGACTCACTGGGGGATACGTACACCGATAAACTCATCTTT. This encodes CACDSLGDTYTDKLIF.

Regarding this clone: TCRdb pairs this DNA with a much larger clone's protein that differs at residue 3, likely a read error; the protein shown was translated from the DNA. V and J are TRDV2 and TRDJ1, with TRDD3 matching 12 bases. This CDR3 is built from 16 residues. The germline gives CDR1 GEAIGNYY, CDR2 EKD. The CDR3 loop reads CAGDTLGDTHTDKLIF. The CDR3 DNA follows: TGTGCCGGTGACACCCTGGGGGATACGCACACCGATAAACTCATCTTT.

A note on this clone: This may stem from a read error, because a much larger clone lies one nucleotide away. Other DNA sequences in this sample translate to the same CDR3. The rearrangement joins TRDV2 to TRDJ3, with 10 bases lining up with TRDD3. This CDR3 has 19 amino acids. Germline lookup yields CDR1 GEAIGNYY and CDR2 EKD. The ends lost 7 bases at V and 0 bases at J; junction bases unmatched: 11. CDR3: CACDVLGDRGSWDTRQMFF. The DNA for the CDR3 is TGTGCCTGCGACGTACTGGGGGATCGGGGCTCCTGGGACACCCGACAGATGTTTTTC.

This clone was detected only a few times. TCRdb's listed protein matches a much larger clone and diverges from this DNA's translation at residue 15, likely through a read error; the protein shown comes from the DNA. The chain recombines TRDV2 with TRDJ3, with TRDD3 identical over 12 bases. CDR3 size: 19 residues. The germline CDR1 and CDR2 sequences are GEAIGNYY and EKD. In DNA form, the CDR3 reads TGTGCCTGTGACACCGTTAAACTGGGGGATACCTGGGACACCCTACAGATGTTTTTC. Protein: CACDTVKLGDTWDTLQMFF.

In its sample, this clone was seen a few times. A much more abundant neighbour one base away suggests this may be a read error. This chain uses TRDV2 with TRDJ3, with a possible D match to TRDD3 (6 bases). The CDR3 runs to 17 residues. V was cut by 6 bases and J by 2 bases, with 16 bases left in between. Germline V gene lookup returns CDR1 GEAIGNYY and CDR2 EKD. The CDR3: CACNPLLGPWDTRQMFF. The CDR3 bases are TGTGCCTGTAACCCTCTACTGGGCCCCTGGGACACCCGACAGATGTTTTTC.

The sample holds a few counts of this clone. TCRdb has a much larger clone's protein, which differs at residue 8 from the translation of this DNA, likely because of a read error; what is shown is the protein translated from the DNA. The rearrangement links TRDV2 to TRDJ3; 7 bases fit TRDD3. V lost 3 bases to trimming and J lost 0 bases; unmatched junction nucleotides: 10. Germline CDR1 is GEAIGNYY and CDR2 is EKD. The CDR3 consists of 19 residues. The CDR3 DNA reads TGTGCCTGTGACGTACTGGGGAATCGGGGCTCCTGGGACACCCGACAGATGTTTTTC. This sequence encodes CACDVLGNRGSWDTRQMFF.

For this clone: TCRdb has a much larger clone's protein, which differs at residue 7 from the translation of this DNA, likely because of a read error; what is shown is the protein translated from the DNA. V is TRDV2 and J is TRDJ3, with D uncertain. Germline assignment: CDR1 GEAIGNYY and CDR2 EKD. CDR3 length equals 18 residues. The V end lost 0 bases, the J end lost 0 bases, and 11 bases lay between the germline ends. The DNA of the CDR3 is TGTGCCTGTGACACCGGCTGTGGGAGCTCCTGGGACACCCGACAGATGTTTTTC. Translation gives CACDTGCGSSWDTRQMFF.

Points on this clone: This DNA's translation and the protein TCRdb lists, from a much larger clone, do not match at residue 10, likely due to a read error; the protein shown is translated from the DNA. The chain carries TRDV2 and TRDJ1, with 11 bases aligning to TRDD3. From germline, CDR1 is GEAIGNYY and CDR2 EKD. There are 16 residues in the CDR3. J was trimmed by 2 bases and V by 1 base; bases with no gene match: 5. The CDR3 coding sequence is TGTGCCTGTGACACGCTGGGGGATACTGTAACCGATAAACTCATCTTT. The encoded protein is CACDTLGDTVTDKLIF.

This clone was found a few times. TCRdb assigns this DNA the protein of a much larger clone, which departs from its translation at residue 10; this likely reflects a read error, and the protein shown comes from translating the DNA. V and J are TRDV2 and TRDJ1, with 9 nucleotides matching TRDD3. Germline CDR1 reads GEAIGNYY; CDR2 reads EKD. The CDR3 totals 13 residues. The CDR3 sequence: CACQYWGTDRLIF. In nucleotides, the CDR3 is TGTGCCTGTCAGTACTGGGGGACCGATAGACTCATCTTT.

A few counts support this clone. This DNA's translation differs at residue 5 from TCRdb's protein, which comes from a much larger clone; a read error is likely, and the protein shown is translated from the DNA. The V gene is TRDV2, the J gene TRDJ2; 9 nucleotides line up with TRDD3. Per the germline V gene, CDR1 is GEAIGNYY and CDR2 is EKD. The CDR3 has 16 amino acids. V was pared by 3 bases and J by 4 bases, with 8 bases of the junction left unmatched. CDR3 coding DNA: TGTGCCTGTGACCACTCTGGGGGATCTCAGACAGCACAACTCTTCTTT. As protein: CACDHSGGSQTAQLFF.

This clone was detected a few times. TCRdb has a much larger clone's protein, which differs at residue 5 from the translation of this DNA, likely because of a read error; what is shown is the protein translated from the DNA. The V call is TRDV2, the J call TRDJ3; 12 bases are a match to TRDD3. The CDR3 loop spans 19 amino acids. Germline trimming cut 2 bases from V and 0 bases from J; bases unmatched to any gene: 4. CDR1 and CDR2 from the germline V gene are GEAIGNYY and EKD. As DNA, the CDR3 is TGTGCCTGTGACATGCTGGGGGATACGGCCTCCTGGGACACCCGACAGATGTTTTTC. Residues: CACDMLGDTASWDTRQMFF.

This sequence joins TRDV2 and TRDJ3, with D unresolved. V was cut by 0 bases and J by 0 bases, with 17 bases left in between. The CDR3 has 20 amino acids. Germline lookup yields CDR1 GEAIGNYY and CDR2 EKD. The CDR3 region is CACDTVLWDGSSWDTRQMFF. CDR3 in DNA: TGTGCCTGTGACACCGTACTGTGGGACGGCAGCTCCTGGGACACCCGACAGATGTTTTTC.

This clone ranks as medium-sized (0.01 to 0.1%). This sample includes further DNA sequences coding for the same CDR3. The V call is TRDV2, the J call TRDJ3; 7 bases line up with TRDD3. The CDR3 runs 18 residues. Germline CDR1 and CDR2: GEAIGNYY and EKD. After removal of 0 bases from V and 1 base from J, the junction contained 5 bases not matched to a gene. CDR3 sequence (DNA): TGTGCCTGTGACACCGCCGGGGGATTATCCTGGGACACCCGACAGATGTTTTTC. Its translation is CACDTAGGLSWDTRQMFF.